This entry concerns a single TCR beta chain. The data originate from a study of T cell changes during pregnancy in multiple sclerosis. Repertoires were generated with immunoSEQ multiplex PCR, while TCRdb's copy carries only in-frame clones and drops some. The sample consists of 55,000 to 80,000 clones, approximately 87% of them appearing once. The V segment lost 0 bases and the J segment 4 bases; nucleotides outside the gene matches: 8. The CDR3 is 15 residues long. The germline CDR1 and CDR2 sequences are GTSNPN and SVGIG (reference sequence). The source of this sequence is a female donor in good health, enrolled as a control in a pregnancy study. The chain employs TRBV30 and TRBJ2-5; TRBD1 agrees at 7 bases. The sequences come from peripheral blood, collected after pregnancy. The CDR3 DNA is TGTGCCTGGAGTGTACATCAGGGGGTTGGAGAGACCCAGTACTTC. It encodes CAWSVHQGVGETQYF.